This T cell receptor (beta chain) was identified during a study of blood T cell repertoires in COVID-19. Background on the study: The United States, Italy and Spain were the sources of the acute and convalescent COVID-19 samples.

The study drew participants aged about 18 to 95 years from around 24 US areas. Categorization into cohorts depended on clinical history that participants reported. Trimming at V came to 5 bases and at J to 6 bases, leaving 10 bases not matched to a gene. CDR3 size: 14 residues. Looked up from germline, CDR1 is SQVTM and CDR2 is ANQGSEA. TCRdb's copy holds only in-frame clones and misses some; the assay was immunoSEQ multiplex PCR. The repertoire includes some 130,000 clones, around nine tenths of them detected once, and 2% to 2.5% sits in the top ten. The sequence derives from a woman aged 50 to 65 who had recovered from COVID-19. The chain links TRBV29-1 to TRBJ2-3; 8 bases line up with TRBD1. Sequencing input: PBMCs or T cells enriched from blood (not recorded which). CDR3 in amino acids: CSVNDRGLLDTQYF. DNA for the CDR3: TGCAGCGTTAACGACAGGGGTCTTTTGGATACGCAGTATTTT.